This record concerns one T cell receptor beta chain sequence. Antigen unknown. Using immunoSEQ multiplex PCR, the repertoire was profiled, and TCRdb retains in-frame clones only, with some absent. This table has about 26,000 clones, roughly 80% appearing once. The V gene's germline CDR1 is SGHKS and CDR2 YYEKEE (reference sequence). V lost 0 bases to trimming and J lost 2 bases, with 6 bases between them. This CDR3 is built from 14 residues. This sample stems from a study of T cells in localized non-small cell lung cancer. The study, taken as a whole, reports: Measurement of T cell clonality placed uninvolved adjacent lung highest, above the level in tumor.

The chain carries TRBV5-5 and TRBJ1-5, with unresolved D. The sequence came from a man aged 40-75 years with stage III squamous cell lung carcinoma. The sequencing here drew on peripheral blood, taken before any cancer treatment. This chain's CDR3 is CASSLAGGNQPQHF. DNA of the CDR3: TGTGCCAGCAGCTTGGCCGGTGGCAATCAGCCCCAGCATTTT.